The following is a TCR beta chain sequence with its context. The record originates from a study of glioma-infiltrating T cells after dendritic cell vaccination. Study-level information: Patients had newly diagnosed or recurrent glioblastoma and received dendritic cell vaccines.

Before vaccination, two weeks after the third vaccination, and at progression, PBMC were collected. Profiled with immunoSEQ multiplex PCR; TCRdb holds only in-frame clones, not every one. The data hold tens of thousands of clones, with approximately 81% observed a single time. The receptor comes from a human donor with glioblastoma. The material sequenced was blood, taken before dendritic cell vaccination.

The CDR3 protein is CASSLEAGVEQYF. In DNA, the CDR3 is TGTGCCAGCAGCTTAGAGGCGGGGGTCGAGCAGTACTTC. This chain uses TRBV11-3 with TRBJ2-7, with TRBD2 identical over 7 bases. This CDR3 spans 13 amino acids. J was trimmed by 6 bases and V by 0 bases; bases with no gene match: 2. Looked up from germline, CDR1 is SGHNT and CDR2 is YENEEA.